A single sample is the source of the 14 T cell receptor beta chains below, sequenced in a study of cytomegalovirus exposure and HLA in healthy donors. Primers included in the PCR were 60 Vbeta and 13 Jbeta primers. Sequencing used immunoSEQ multiplex PCR; TCRdb keeps in-frame clones, though not all of them. This table holds about 150,000 clones, roughly 80% found once. Sequencing used PBMCs. All receptors derive from a man between 18 and 29 years old in good health and CMV-seronegative.

The rearrangement links TRBV28 to TRBJ2-3; 11 nucleotides align to TRBD2. Unmatched junction bases numbered 1, after V lost 6 bases and J lost 2 bases. This CDR3 contains 14 residues. Germline values: CDR1 MDHEN, CDR2 SYDVKM. The CDR3 region is CASRTSGNTDTQYF. The DNA of the CDR3 is TGTGCCAGCAGGACTAGCGGGAACACAGATACGCAGTATTTT.

The chain uses TRBV7-2 and TRBJ2-7; 7 bases agree with TRBD1. V lost 5 bases to trimming and J lost 4 bases; unmatched junction nucleotides: 11. The V gene's germline CDR1 is SGHTA and CDR2 FQGNSA. The CDR3 spans 15 residues. The chain's CDR3 is CASSTFFGTEYEQYF. The CDR3 DNA reads TGTGCCAGCAGCACTTTCTTCGGGACAGAGTACGAGCAGTACTTC.

This chain connects TRBV4-2 to TRBJ2-6; 11 bases are shared with TRBD1. The CDR3 loop spans 18 amino acids. With 0 bases clipped from V and 4 bases from J, the junction kept 5 bases outside the gene matches. Per the germline V gene, CDR1 is LGHNA and CDR2 is YNFKEQ. CDR3 residues: CASSQEGQGASGANVLTF. CDR3 in DNA: TGTGCCAGCAGCCAAGAAGGACAGGGGGCGTCCGGGGCCAACGTCCTGACTTTC.

This rearrangement joins TRBV7-2 to TRBJ2-1; 12 bases agree with TRBD2. Per germline, CDR1 SGHTA and CDR2 FQGNSA. V trimming: 3 bases; J trimming: 7 bases; junction bases outside the gene matches: 7. This CDR3 spans 16 amino acids. The CDR3 coding sequence is TGTGCCAGCAGCTTCAGGGGACTAGCGGGTATGAATGAGCAGTTCTTC. As protein: CASSFRGLAGMNEQFF.

This chain links TRBV5-1 with TRBJ1-4, with a tentative D call TRBD1 (6 bases). Trimming pared 0 bases from V and 3 bases from J, leaving 9 bases between. Germline V gene data show CDR1 as SGHRS and CDR2 as YFSETQ. This CDR3 has 15 amino acids. CDR3 nucleotide sequence: TGCGCCAGCAGCTTGGCAGGGGTCCCTAATGAAAAACTGTTTTTT. It specifies CASSLAGVPNEKLFF. The complete variable domain, with remaining parts taken from reference TRBV5-1 and TRBJ1-4, reads KAGVTQTPRYLIKTRGQQVTLSCSPISGHRSVSWYQQTPGQGLQFLFEYFSETQRNKGNFPGRFSGRQFSNSRSEMNVSTLELGDSALYLCASSLAGVPNEKLFFGSGTQLSVL.

The chain carries TRBV6-5 and TRBJ2-1; a possible D gene is TRBD2 (7 bases). Germline V CDR1 and CDR2: MNHEY, SVGAGI. Between the trimmed V and J ends, which lost 7 bases and 9 bases, there was a span of 19 bases. The length of the CDR3 is 14 residues. CDR3 coding DNA: TGTGCCAGCACCATGGGGGGGGGCAAGGGTGAGCAGTTCTTC. Protein sequence: CASTMGGGKGEQFF.

The V call is TRBV5-1, the J call TRBJ2-5, with a tentative D call TRBD1 (6 bases). The DNA end is more similar to TRBJ2-7, so the J call may be wrong. Germline values: CDR1 SGHRS, CDR2 YFSETQ. The CDR3 runs 13 residues. This chain's CDR3 is CASKDSPSYEQYF. The CDR3 coding sequence is TGCGCCAGCAAGGACAGCCCCTCCTACGAGCAGTACTTC.

This clone has just a few counts. The chain is built from TRBV4-3 and TRBJ2-3; TRBD2 matches 13 bases. The CDR3 extends over 16 amino acids. Germline CDR1 reads LGHNA; CDR2 reads YSLEER. J gave up 4 bases and V 1 base, and 2 bases lay outside the gene matches. This CDR3 is CASSQGLAGGPDTQYF. The CDR3 DNA is TGCGCCAGCAGCCAAGGACTAGCGGGAGGTCCAGATACGCAGTATTTT.

The chain combines TRBV7-9 with TRBJ2-3; a weak D match, TRBD2 (6 bases). The length of the CDR3 is 15 residues. Per the germline V gene, CDR1 is SEHNR and CDR2 is FQNEAQ (reference sequence). Trimming removed 4 bases from V and 3 bases from J, with 14 bases in between. For the CDR3, the DNA is TGTGCCAGCAGCTGGGGGGAGCGAATAACAGATACGCAGTATTTT. It translates to CASSWGERITDTQYF. Using reference TRBV7-9 and TRBJ2-3 for the parts outside the CDR3, the full variable domain is DTGVSQNPRHKITKRGQNVTFRCDPISEHNRLYWYRQTLGQGPEFLTYFQNEAQLEKSRLLSDRFSAERPKGSFSTLEIQRTEQGDSAMYLCASSWGERITDTQYFGPGTRLTVL.

Of note for this clone: One end of the junction fails to match germline, which may point to a read error. The same CDR3 is also encoded by other DNA sequences in this sample. The J gene is TRBJ1-6, the V gene TRBV19, with 10 bases aligning to TRBD1. Germline loops: CDR1 LNHDA, CDR2 SQIVND (reference sequence). The CDR3 runs 16 residues. CDR3 protein: CASSGTGAYSHSPLHF. The DNA for the CDR3 is TGCGCCAGTAGTGGGACAGGGGCATATAGCCATTCACCCCTCCACTTT.

The chain links TRBV2 to TRBJ1-1, with D unclear. The germline gives CDR1 SNHLY, CDR2 FYNNEI. The CDR3 has 13 residues. The V gene lost 7 bases and the J gene lost 4 bases, with 13 bases spanning the gap. CDR3 nucleotides: TGTGCCAGCACCACGGTCGAGGGCACTGAAGCTTTCTTT. It codes for CASTTVEGTEAFF.

The chain recombines TRBV5-1 with TRBJ2-1, with a possible D match to TRBD2 (6 bases). Germline assignment: CDR1 SGHRS and CDR2 YFSETQ. This CDR3 is built from 12 residues. V gave up 0 bases and J gave up 8 bases, with 6 bases separating them. CDR3 nucleotides: TGCGCCAGCAGCTTGGCGGGGGATGAGCAGTTCTTC. It specifies CASSLAGDEQFF.

This clone turned up a few times. This rearrangement joins TRBV6-1 to TRBJ1-5; the match to TRBD1 covers 8 bases. The CDR3 consists of 14 residues. V was clipped by 6 bases and J by 5 bases; unmatched bases: 6. Germline-derived CDR1 and CDR2 are MNHNS and SASEGT. Here the CDR3 reads CASSQGQVDQPQHF. The CDR3 nucleotides read TGTGCCAGCAGCCAGGGACAGGTTGATCAGCCCCAGCATTTT.

The rearrangement links TRBV18 to TRBJ1-4; possibly TRBD1 for D (6 bases). Trimming took 2 bases from V and 8 from J, leaving 15 bases between them. Germline V gene data show CDR1 as KGHSH and CDR2 as LQKENI. This CDR3 is built from 15 residues. The CDR3, as DNA: TGTGCCAGCTCACCATTCAGGGGTCCTGAGGAAAAACTGTTTTTT. Translated, it gives CASSPFRGPEEKLFF. The full variable domain, with the rest looked up from reference TRBV18 and TRBJ1-4, is NAGVMQNPRHLVRRRGQEARLRCSPMKGHSHVYWYRQLPEEGLKFMVYLQKENIIDESGMPKERFSAEFPKEGPSILRIQQVVRGDSAAYFCASSPFRGPEEKLFFGSGTQLSVL.